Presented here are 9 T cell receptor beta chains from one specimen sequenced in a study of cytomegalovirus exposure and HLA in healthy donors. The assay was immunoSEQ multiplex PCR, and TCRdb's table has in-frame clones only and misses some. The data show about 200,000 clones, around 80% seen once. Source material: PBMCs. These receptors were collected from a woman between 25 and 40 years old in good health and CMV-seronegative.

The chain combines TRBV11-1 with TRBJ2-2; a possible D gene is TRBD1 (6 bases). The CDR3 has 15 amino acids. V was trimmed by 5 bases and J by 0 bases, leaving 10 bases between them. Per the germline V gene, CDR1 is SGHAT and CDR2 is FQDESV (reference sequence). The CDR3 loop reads CASSPGHTNTGELFF. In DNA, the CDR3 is TGTGCCAGCAGCCCGGGACACACGAACACCGGGGAGCTGTTTTTT.

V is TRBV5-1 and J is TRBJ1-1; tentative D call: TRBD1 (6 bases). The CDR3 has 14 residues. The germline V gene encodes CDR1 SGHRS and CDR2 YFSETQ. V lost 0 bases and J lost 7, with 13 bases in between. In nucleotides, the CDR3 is TGCGCCAGCAGCTTGGAAGGGACATCCCTTGAAGCTTTCTTT. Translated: CASSLEGTSLEAFF.

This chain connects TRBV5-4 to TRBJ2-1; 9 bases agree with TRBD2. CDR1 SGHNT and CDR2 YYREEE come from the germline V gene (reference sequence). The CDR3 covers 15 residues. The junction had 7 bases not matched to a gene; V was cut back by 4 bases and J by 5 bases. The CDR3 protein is CASSPTSGPNNEQFF. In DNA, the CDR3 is TGTGCCAGCAGCCCGACTAGCGGACCGAACAATGAGCAGTTCTTC. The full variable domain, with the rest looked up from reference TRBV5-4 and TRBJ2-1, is ETGVTQSPTHLIKTRGQQVTLRCSSQSGHNTVSWYQQALGQGPQFIFQYYREEENGRGNFPPRFSGLQFPNYSSELNVNALELDDSALYLCASSPTSGPNNEQFFGPGTRLTVL.

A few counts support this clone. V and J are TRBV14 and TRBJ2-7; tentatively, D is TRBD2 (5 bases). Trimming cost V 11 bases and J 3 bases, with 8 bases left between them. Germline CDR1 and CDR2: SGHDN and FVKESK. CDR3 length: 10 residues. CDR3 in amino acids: CASGDYEQYF. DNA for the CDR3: TGTGCCTCCGGGGACTACGAGCAGTACTTC.

The CDR3 sequence: CASSLKRTQETQYF. In nucleotides, the CDR3 is TGTGCCAGCAGCCTCAAGCGGACCCAAGAGACCCAGTACTTC. The chain links TRBV7-8 to TRBJ2-5, with D possibly matching TRBD2 (5 bases). With 5 bases removed from V and 1 base from J, the gap between germline ends came to 11 bases. The CDR3 spans 14 residues. From germline, CDR1 is SGHVS and CDR2 FQNEAQ.

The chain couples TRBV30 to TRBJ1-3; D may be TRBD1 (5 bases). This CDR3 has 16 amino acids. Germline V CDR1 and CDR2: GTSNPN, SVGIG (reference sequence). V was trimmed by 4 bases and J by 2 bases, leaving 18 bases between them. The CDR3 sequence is CAWTRRGGEAGNTIYF. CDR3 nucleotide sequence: TGTGCCTGGACCCGACGGGGGGGTGAGGCTGGAAACACCATATATTTT.

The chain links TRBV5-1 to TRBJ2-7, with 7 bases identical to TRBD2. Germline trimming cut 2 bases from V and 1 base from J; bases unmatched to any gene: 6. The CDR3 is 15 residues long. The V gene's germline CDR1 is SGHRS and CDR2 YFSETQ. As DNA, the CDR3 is TGCGCCAGCAGCTTCTTACCGGGACTATCCTACGAGCAGTACTTC. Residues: CASSFLPGLSYEQYF.

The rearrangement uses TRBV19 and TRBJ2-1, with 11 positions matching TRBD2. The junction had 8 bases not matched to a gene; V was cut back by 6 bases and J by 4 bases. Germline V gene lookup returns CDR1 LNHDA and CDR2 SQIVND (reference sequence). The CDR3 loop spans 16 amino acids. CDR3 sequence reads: CASRRGTSGLYNEQFF. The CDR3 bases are TGTGCCAGTAGAAGGGGGACTAGCGGATTATACAATGAGCAGTTCTTC.

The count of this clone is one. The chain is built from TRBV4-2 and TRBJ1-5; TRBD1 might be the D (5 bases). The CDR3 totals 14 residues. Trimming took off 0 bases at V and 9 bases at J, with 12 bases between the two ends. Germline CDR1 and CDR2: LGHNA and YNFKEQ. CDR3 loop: CASSQEAGKGPQHF. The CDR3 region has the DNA TGTGCCAGCAGCCAAGAAGCAGGGAAAGGGCCCCAGCATTTT.